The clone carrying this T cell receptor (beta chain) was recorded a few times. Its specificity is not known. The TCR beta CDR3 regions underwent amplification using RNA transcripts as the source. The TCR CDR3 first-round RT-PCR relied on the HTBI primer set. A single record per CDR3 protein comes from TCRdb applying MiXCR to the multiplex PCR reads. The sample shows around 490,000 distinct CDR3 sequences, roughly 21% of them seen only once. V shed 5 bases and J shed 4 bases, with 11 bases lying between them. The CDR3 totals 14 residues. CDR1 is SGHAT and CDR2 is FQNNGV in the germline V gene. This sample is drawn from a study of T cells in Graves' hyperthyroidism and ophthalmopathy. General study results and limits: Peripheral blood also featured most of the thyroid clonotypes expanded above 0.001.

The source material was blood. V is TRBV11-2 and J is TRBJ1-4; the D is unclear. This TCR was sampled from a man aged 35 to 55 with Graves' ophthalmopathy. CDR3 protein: CASSPRTNNEKLFF. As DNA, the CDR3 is TGTGCCAGCAGCCCAAGGACTAATAATGAAAAACTGTTTTTT.